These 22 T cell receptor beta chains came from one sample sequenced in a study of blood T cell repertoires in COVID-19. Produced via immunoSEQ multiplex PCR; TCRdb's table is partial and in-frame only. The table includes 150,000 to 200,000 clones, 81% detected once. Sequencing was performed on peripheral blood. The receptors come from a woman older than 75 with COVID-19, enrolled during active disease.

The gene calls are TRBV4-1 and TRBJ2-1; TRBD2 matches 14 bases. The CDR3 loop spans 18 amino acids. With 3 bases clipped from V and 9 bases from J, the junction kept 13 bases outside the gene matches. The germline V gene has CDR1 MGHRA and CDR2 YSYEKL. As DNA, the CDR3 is TGCGCCAGCAGCCAGGAGACTAGCGGGAGGGCCGGTTGGGGTGAGCAGTTCTTC. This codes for CASSQETSGRAGWGEQFF.

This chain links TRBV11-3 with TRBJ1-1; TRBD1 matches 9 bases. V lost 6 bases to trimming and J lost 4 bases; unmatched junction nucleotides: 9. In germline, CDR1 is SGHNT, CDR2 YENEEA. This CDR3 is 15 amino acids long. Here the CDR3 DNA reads TGTGCCAGCAGTAGAAGACAGGGGGAGGTCACTGAAGCTTTCTTT. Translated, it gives CASSRRQGEVTEAFF.

CDR3 sequence reads: CASSLNRGGINTEAFF. CDR3 nucleotides: TGTGCCAGCAGCTTAAATAGAGGGGGCATAAACACTGAAGCTTTCTTT. The rearrangement uses TRBV7-2 and TRBJ1-1, with 7 bases matching TRBD1. The germline gives CDR1 SGHTA, CDR2 FQGNSA. This CDR3 has 16 residues. J gave up 2 bases and V 2 bases, and 8 bases lay outside the gene matches. The complete variable domain, with remaining parts taken from reference TRBV7-2 and TRBJ1-1, reads GAGVSQSPSNKVTEKGKDVELRCDPISGHTALYWYRQSLGQGLEFLIYFQGNSAPDKSGLPSDRFSAERTGGSVSTLTIQRTQQEDSAVYLCASSLNRGGINTEAFFGQGTRLTVV.

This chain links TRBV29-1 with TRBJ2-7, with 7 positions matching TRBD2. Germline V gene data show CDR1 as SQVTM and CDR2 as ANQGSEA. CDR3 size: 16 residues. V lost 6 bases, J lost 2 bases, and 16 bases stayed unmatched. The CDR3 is CSVAGGVRGDPYEQYF. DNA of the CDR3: TGCAGCGTCGCTGGGGGGGTTAGGGGCGACCCCTACGAGCAGTACTTC.

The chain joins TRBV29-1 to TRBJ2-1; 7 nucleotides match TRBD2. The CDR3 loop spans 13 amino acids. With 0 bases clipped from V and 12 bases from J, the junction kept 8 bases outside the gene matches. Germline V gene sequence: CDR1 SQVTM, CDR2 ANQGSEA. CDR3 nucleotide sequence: TGCAGCGTTGAAGATTGGGGGACTACTTTGCAGTTCTTC. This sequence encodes CSVEDWGTTLQFF.

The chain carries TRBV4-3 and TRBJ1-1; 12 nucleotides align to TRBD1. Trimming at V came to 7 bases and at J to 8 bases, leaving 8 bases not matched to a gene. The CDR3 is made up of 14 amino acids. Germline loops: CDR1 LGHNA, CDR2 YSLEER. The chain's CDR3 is CASNPGQGAREAFF. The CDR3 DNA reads TGCGCCAGCAACCCGGGACAGGGGGCGAGGGAAGCTTTCTTT.

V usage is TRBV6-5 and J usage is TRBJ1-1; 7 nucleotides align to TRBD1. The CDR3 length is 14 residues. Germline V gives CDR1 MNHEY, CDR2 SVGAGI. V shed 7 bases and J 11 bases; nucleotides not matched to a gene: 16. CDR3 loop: CASTPQGSGFKAFF. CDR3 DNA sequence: TGTGCCAGCACCCCACAGGGGTCAGGTTTTAAGGCTTTCTTT.

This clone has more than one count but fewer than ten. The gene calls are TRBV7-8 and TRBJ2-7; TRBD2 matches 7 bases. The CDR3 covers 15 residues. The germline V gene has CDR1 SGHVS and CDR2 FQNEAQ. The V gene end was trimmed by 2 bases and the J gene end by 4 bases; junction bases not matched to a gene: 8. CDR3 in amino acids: CASSLTSSGPYEQYF. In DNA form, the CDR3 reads TGTGCCAGCAGCTTAACATCTAGCGGTCCATACGAGCAGTACTTC.

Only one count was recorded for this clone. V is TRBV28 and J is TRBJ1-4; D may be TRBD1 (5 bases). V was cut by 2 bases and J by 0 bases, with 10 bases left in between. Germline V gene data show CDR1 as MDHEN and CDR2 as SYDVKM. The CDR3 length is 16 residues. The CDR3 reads CASSLDRGATNEKLFF. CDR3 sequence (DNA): TGTGCCAGCAGTTTAGACCGGGGGGCAACTAATGAAAAACTGTTTTTT.

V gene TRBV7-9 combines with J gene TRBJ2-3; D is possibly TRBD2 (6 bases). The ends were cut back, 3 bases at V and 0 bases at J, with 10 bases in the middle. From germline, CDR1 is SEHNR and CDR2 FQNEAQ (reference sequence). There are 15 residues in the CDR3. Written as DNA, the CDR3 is TGTGCCAGCAGCTTGTGGGCGGGGAGCACAGATACGCAGTATTTT. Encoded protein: CASSLWAGSTDTQYF.

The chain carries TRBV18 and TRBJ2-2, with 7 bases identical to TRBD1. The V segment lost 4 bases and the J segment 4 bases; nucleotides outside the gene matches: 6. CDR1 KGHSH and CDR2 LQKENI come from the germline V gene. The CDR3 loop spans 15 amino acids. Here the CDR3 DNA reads TGTGCCAGCTCACGTGGACAGGCGAGCACCGGGGAGCTGTTTTTT. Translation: CASSRGQASTGELFF. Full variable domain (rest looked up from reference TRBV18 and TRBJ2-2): NAGVMQNPRHLVRRRGQEARLRCSPMKGHSHVYWYRQLPEEGLKFMVYLQKENIIDESGMPKERFSAEFPKEGPSILRIQQVVRGDSAAYFCASSRGQASTGELFFGEGSRLTVL.

The CDR3 sequence: CASSYTKLTSGGSTDTQYF. CDR3 bases: TGTGCCAGCAGCTATACCAAGTTAACTAGCGGGGGATCCACAGATACGCAGTATTTT. The chain is built from TRBV3-1 (or the pseudogene TRBV3-2) and TRBJ2-3; TRBD2 matches 11 bases. There are 19 residues in the CDR3. Per the germline V gene, CDR1 is LGHDT and CDR2 is YNNKEL (reference sequence). V gave up 5 bases and J gave up 2 bases; unmatched junction bases: 15.

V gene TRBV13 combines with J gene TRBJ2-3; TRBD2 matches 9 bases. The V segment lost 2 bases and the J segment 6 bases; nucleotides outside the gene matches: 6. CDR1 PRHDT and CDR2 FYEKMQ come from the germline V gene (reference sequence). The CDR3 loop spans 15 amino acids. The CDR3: CASSLQGLASDTQYF. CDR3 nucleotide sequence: TGTGCCAGCAGCTTACAGGGACTAGCATCCGATACGCAGTATTTT.

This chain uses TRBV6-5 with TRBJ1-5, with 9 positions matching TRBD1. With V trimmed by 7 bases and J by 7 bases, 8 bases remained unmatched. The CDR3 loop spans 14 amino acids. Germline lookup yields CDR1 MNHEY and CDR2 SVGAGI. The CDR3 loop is CASIAGQGDQPQHF. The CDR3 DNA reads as TGTGCCAGCATCGCGGGACAGGGTGACCAGCCCCAGCATTTT.

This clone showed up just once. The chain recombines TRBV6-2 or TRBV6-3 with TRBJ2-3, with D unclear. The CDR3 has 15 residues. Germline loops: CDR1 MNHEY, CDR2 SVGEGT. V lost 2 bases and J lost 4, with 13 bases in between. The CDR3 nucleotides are TGTGCCAGCAGTTACCGTCTAGTAGGTCCAGATACGCAGTATTTT. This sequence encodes CASSYRLVGPDTQYF.

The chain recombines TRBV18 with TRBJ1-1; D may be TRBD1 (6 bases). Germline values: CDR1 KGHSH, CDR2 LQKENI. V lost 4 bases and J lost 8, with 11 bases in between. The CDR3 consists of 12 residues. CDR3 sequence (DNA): TGTGCCAGCTCACGGCCGGACAGAGAAGCTTTCTTT. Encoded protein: CASSRPDREAFF.

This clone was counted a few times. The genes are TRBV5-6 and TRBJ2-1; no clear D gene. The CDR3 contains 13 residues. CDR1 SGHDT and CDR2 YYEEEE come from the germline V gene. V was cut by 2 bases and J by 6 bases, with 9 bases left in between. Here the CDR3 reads CASSFGSRNEQFF. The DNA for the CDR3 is TGTGCCAGCAGCTTCGGGTCGCGCAATGAGCAGTTCTTC.

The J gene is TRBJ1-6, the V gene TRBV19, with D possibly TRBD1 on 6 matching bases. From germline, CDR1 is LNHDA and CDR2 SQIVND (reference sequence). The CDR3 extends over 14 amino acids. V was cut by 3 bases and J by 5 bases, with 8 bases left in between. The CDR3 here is CASSMWTDNSPLHF. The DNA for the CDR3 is TGTGCCAGTAGTATGTGGACAGATAATTCACCCCTCCACTTT.

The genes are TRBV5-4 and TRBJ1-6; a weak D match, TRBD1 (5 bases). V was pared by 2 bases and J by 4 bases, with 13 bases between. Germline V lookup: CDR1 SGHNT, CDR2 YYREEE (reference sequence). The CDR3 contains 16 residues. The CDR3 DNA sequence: TGTGCCAGCAGCTTTTCGAGATCAGGGTATAATTCACCCCTCCACTTT. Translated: CASSFSRSGYNSPLHF.

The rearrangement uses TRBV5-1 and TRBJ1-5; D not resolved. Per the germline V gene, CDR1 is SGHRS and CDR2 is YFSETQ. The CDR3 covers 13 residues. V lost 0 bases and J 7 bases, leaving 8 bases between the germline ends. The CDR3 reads CASSLAGGQPQHF. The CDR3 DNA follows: TGCGCCAGCAGCTTGGCCGGCGGGCAGCCCCAGCATTTT.

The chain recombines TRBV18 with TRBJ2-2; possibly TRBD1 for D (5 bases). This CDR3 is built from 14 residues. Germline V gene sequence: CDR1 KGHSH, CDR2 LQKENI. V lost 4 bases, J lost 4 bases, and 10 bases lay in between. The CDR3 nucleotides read TGTGCCAGCTCACTTCCGGACACCACCGGGGAGCTGTTTTTT. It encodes CASSLPDTTGELFF.

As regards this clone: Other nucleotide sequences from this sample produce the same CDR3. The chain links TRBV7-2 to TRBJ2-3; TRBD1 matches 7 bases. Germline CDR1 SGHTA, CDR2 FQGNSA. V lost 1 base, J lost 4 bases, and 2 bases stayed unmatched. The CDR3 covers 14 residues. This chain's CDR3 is CASSLVQGADTQYF. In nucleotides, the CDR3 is TGTGCCAGCAGCTTAGTGCAGGGGGCAGATACGCAGTATTTT.